One and the same sample provided the 30 T cell receptor beta chains below, sequenced in a study of blood T cell repertoires in COVID-19. Method: immunoSEQ multiplex PCR; TCRdb's copy keeps in-frame clones and lacks some. The sample holds 450,000 to 500,000 clones, approximately 85% seen once. Source material: peripheral blood. The receptors were sampled from a human donor in a cohort sampled during active COVID-19.

This clone was seen just once. The rearrangement joins TRBV7-2 to TRBJ2-7; 8 nucleotides line up with TRBD1. The trim removed 1 base at V and 3 bases at J, leaving 5 bases unmatched. Germline V gene sequence: CDR1 SGHTA, CDR2 FQGNSA. CDR3 length: 15 amino acids. CDR3 in amino acids: CASSLVLTGGYEQYF. The DNA of the CDR3 is TGTGCCAGCAGCTTAGTTCTAACAGGGGGCTACGAGCAGTACTTC.

The rearrangement uses TRBV5-6 and TRBJ2-5; maybe TRBD1 (6 bases). The CDR3 loop spans 16 amino acids. V lost 1 base, J lost 5 bases, and 18 bases lay in between. Germline V lookup: CDR1 SGHDT, CDR2 YYEEEE. In DNA, the CDR3 is TGTGCCAGCAGCTTGTCCCCAGCGACAGGCCTTGAGACCCAGTACTTC. Its translation: CASSLSPATGLETQYF.

This clone was counted a few times. The chain is built from TRBV27 and TRBJ2-7; the D gene is possibly TRBD2 (6 bases). CDR1 is MNHEY and CDR2 is SMNVEV in the germline V gene (reference sequence). V lost 0 bases, J lost 6 bases, and 15 bases lay in between. This CDR3 is built from 15 residues. The CDR3 DNA reads as TGTGCCAGCAGTTTATCGTTTGGCGGGGAGCGCGAGCAGTACTTC. Translated: CASSLSFGGEREQYF.

V usage is TRBV4-1 and J usage is TRBJ2-1; 13 bases are shared with TRBD2. The CDR3 is made up of 14 amino acids. V dropped 8 bases and J dropped 16; count of bases not matched to a gene: 14. Germline CDR1 and CDR2: MGHRA and YSYEKL. This chain's CDR3 is CASSLLAGGPGEFF. In DNA form, the CDR3 reads TGCGCCAGCTCCTTACTAGCGGGAGGGCCGGGGGAATTCTTC.

Only one count was recorded for this clone. The gene calls are TRBV5-1 and TRBJ2-7; D may be TRBD1 (5 bases). The V gene lost 0 bases and the J gene lost 0 bases, with 10 bases spanning the gap. The CDR3 consists of 15 residues. Germline V gives CDR1 SGHRS, CDR2 YFSETQ. CDR3 protein: CASSLGQGNSYEQYF. CDR3 bases: TGCGCCAGCAGCTTGGGCCAGGGAAACTCCTACGAGCAGTACTTC.

The chain uses TRBV6-4 and TRBJ2-3; 9 bases agree with TRBD2. The V segment lost 0 bases and the J segment 4 bases; nucleotides outside the gene matches: 5. Germline V gives CDR1 MRHNA, CDR2 SNTAGT. CDR3 length: 16 residues. The CDR3, as DNA: TGTGCCAGCAGTGACTCCGGCGGGAGGGAACCAGATACGCAGTATTTT. Encoded protein: CASSDSGGREPDTQYF.

The genes are TRBV7-3 and TRBJ1-2; 7 bases map to TRBD1. CDR3 length equals 15 residues. Germline V CDR1 and CDR2: SGHTA, FQGTGA. V shed 5 bases, J shed 5 bases, and the junction held 11 bases outside the gene matches. In nucleotides, the CDR3 is TGTGCCAGCAGCCCAAGGGCAGGGGGTGGTTATGGCTACACCTTC. Translation gives CASSPRAGGGYGYTF. The whole variable domain, filled in from reference TRBV7-3 and TRBJ1-2, reads GAGVSQTPSNKVTEKGKYVELRCDPISGHTALYWYRQSLGQGPEFLIYFQGTGAADDSGLPNDRFFAVRPEGSVSTLKIQRTERGDSAVYLCASSPRAGGGYGYTFGSGTRLTVV.

There are a few counts of this clone. The V and J genes are TRBV18 and TRBJ1-1; D perhaps matches TRBD1 (6 bases). V gave up 3 bases and J gave up 1 base, with 15 bases separating them. The CDR3 runs 16 residues. Looked up from germline, CDR1 is KGHSH and CDR2 is LQKENI. The CDR3 DNA reads as TGTGCCAGCTCACCGTGGAAGGACAGCGAGAACACTGAAGCTTTCTTT. This codes for CASSPWKDSENTEAFF.

The chain employs TRBV5-1 and TRBJ2-1, with 8 bases fitting TRBD2. Germline loops: CDR1 SGHRS, CDR2 YFSETQ. The junction had 9 bases not matched to a gene; V was cut back by 4 bases and J by 6 bases. The CDR3 runs to 15 residues. The CDR3 spells CASSPGSGSTNEQFF. CDR3 in DNA: TGCGCCAGCAGCCCAGGCAGCGGGAGTACCAATGAGCAGTTCTTC.

This clone was recorded a few times. The chain joins TRBV30 to TRBJ2-7; the D gene is possibly TRBD1 (6 bases). Germline CDR1 and CDR2: GTSNPN and SVGIG (reference sequence). The ends were cut back, 6 bases at V and 1 base at J, with 19 bases in the middle. The CDR3 is 15 amino acids. The CDR3 sequence is CACTTGWSSSYEQYF. The CDR3 region has the DNA TGTGCCTGCACAACAGGGTGGTCCTCTTCCTACGAGCAGTACTTC.

The rearrangement links TRBV3-1 (or the pseudogene TRBV3-2) to TRBJ2-7; 8 bases align to TRBD1. The length of the CDR3 is 15 residues. The V gene's germline CDR1 is LGHDT and CDR2 YNNKEL (reference sequence). The ends lost 1 base at V and 6 bases at J; junction bases unmatched: 8. The chain's CDR3 is CASSQGLATGAEQYF. As DNA, the CDR3 is TGTGCCAGCAGCCAAGGGCTAGCGACAGGGGCCGAGCAGTACTTC.

This clone showed up just once. J is TRBJ1-5 and V is TRBV9; 7 bases map to TRBD1. V lost 3 bases to trimming and J lost 7 bases; unmatched junction nucleotides: 4. In germline, CDR1 is SGDLS, CDR2 YYNGEE. The CDR3 totals 13 residues. The CDR3, as DNA: TGTGCCAGCAGCGCTACAGGGGACCAGCCCCAGCATTTT. Translated, it gives CASSATGDQPQHF. The variable domain in full, with the rest retrieved from reference TRBV9 and TRBJ1-5, is DSGVTQTPKHLITATGQRVTLRCSPRSGDLSVYWYQQSLDQGLQFLIQYYNGEERAKGNILERFSAQQFPDLHSELNLSSLELGDSALYFCASSATGDQPQHFGDGTRLSIL.

The CDR3 bases are TGTGCCAGCAGGAACGGACAGTCGAATGAAAAACTGTTTTTT. Amino acid sequence: CASRNGQSNEKLFF. This sequence joins TRBV6-5 and TRBJ1-4; D may be TRBD1 (6 bases). Trimming took off 6 bases at V and 5 bases at J, with 13 bases between the two ends. The CDR3 runs to 14 residues. Germline V gene data show CDR1 as MNHEY and CDR2 as SVGAGI.

The gene calls are TRBV15 and TRBJ2-7; 7 bases match TRBD1. The CDR3 contains 17 residues. J was trimmed by 0 bases and V by 2 bases; bases with no gene match: 10. The germline V gene encodes CDR1 LNHNV and CDR2 YYDKDF (reference sequence). The CDR3 here is CATSRPASGTVSYEQYF. In DNA form, the CDR3 reads TGTGCCACCAGCAGACCCGCCTCCGGGACAGTCTCCTACGAGCAGTACTTC.

This chain joins TRBV6-5 and TRBJ2-7; 7 nucleotides agree with TRBD2. Trimming took 2 bases from V and 2 from J; bases not matched to a gene: 3. The CDR3 loop spans 14 amino acids. CDR1 is MNHEY and CDR2 is SVGAGI in the germline V gene. The CDR3 loop is CASSYGLGAYEQYF. The CDR3 nucleotides are TGTGCCAGCAGTTACGGACTAGGTGCCTACGAGCAGTACTTC.

This clone was detected only a few times. The chain recombines TRBV30 with TRBJ1-1, with a weak D call TRBD1 (6 bases). The CDR3 contains 12 residues. CDR1 and CDR2 (germline): GTSNPN, SVGIG (reference sequence). Trimming pared 2 bases from V and 9 bases from J, leaving 13 bases between. The CDR3 DNA reads as TGTGCCTGGAGTCTCAGGGGCGCGAAAGCTTTCTTT. Amino acid sequence: CAWSLRGAKAFF.

This clone was recorded only once. The J gene is TRBJ2-1, the V gene TRBV7-2, with 10 bases aligning to TRBD2. The CDR3 is made up of 16 amino acids. Germline trimming cut 0 bases from V and 5 bases from J; bases unmatched to any gene: 4. Germline V lookup: CDR1 SGHTA, CDR2 FQGNSA. The CDR3 coding sequence is TGTGCCAGCAGCTTAGCGGGGACTAGCGTAAACAATGAGCAGTTCTTC. It yields the protein CASSLAGTSVNNEQFF.

V and J are TRBV5-1 and TRBJ2-5, with TRBD1 matching over 10 bases. This CDR3 contains 14 residues. Germline CDR1 is SGHRS and CDR2 is YFSETQ. The junction had 4 bases not matched to a gene; V was cut back by 4 bases and J by 4 bases. The CDR3 sequence: CASSRGDRGETQYF. CDR3 bases: TGCGCCAGCAGCAGAGGGGACAGGGGAGAGACCCAGTACTTC.

The rearrangement joins TRBV2 to TRBJ1-6, with TRBD1 matching over 8 bases. Germline loops: CDR1 SNHLY, CDR2 FYNNEI. The junction had 3 bases not matched to a gene; V was cut back by 7 bases and J by 7 bases. This CDR3 contains 13 residues. The CDR3 here is CASTRTGNSPLHF. DNA for the CDR3: TGTGCCAGCACTCGGACAGGGAATTCACCCCTCCACTTT.

Comment on this clone: Other DNA sequences of this sample code for an identical CDR3. The chain has TRBV28 and TRBJ1-2; D call uncertain. The CDR3 consists of 14 residues. V shed 2 bases and J shed 4 bases, with 11 bases lying between them. In germline, CDR1 is MDHEN, CDR2 SYDVKM. The CDR3 DNA is TGTGCCAGCAGTTTAGGCAGAGAGGGCTATGGCTACACCTTC. This translates into CASSLGREGYGYTF.

Only a few counts were recorded for this clone. V is TRBV5-1 and J is TRBJ1-1; the match to TRBD1 covers 7 bases. The CDR3 loop spans 15 amino acids. Germline CDR1 reads SGHRS; CDR2 reads YFSETQ. J lost 1 base, V lost 3 bases, and 6 bases had no gene match. The CDR3 sequence: CASSSSGTANTEAFF. The DNA of the CDR3 is TGCGCCAGCAGCTCGTCGGGGACAGCGAACACTGAAGCTTTCTTT.

Written as DNA, the CDR3 is TGCGCCAGCAGCCAAGCAGGGGAGTACACTGAAGCTTTCTTT. Its protein product is CASSQAGEYTEAFF. The chain uses TRBV4-1 and TRBJ1-1, with D possibly TRBD1 on 6 matching bases. The length of the CDR3 is 14 residues. V was clipped by 1 base and J by 3 bases, with 9 bases between them. CDR1 and CDR2 from the germline V gene are MGHRA and YSYEKL.

This rearrangement joins TRBV28 to TRBJ2-7; 8 nucleotides align to TRBD1. Per the germline V gene, CDR1 is MDHEN and CDR2 is SYDVKM. The CDR3 spans 14 residues. With 5 bases clipped from V and 2 bases from J, the junction kept 5 bases outside the gene matches. For the CDR3, the DNA is TGTGCCAGCAGTACCCGGGACAGGACCTACGAGCAGTACTTC. The encoded protein is CASSTRDRTYEQYF.

The chain joins TRBV5-1 to TRBJ1-6; TRBD1 is a possible D gene (6 bases). Trimming removed 5 bases at V and 5 bases at J, with 11 bases between. The germline CDR1 and CDR2 sequences are SGHRS and YFSETQ. This CDR3 comprises 14 residues. The CDR3 bases are TGCGCCAGCAGTCTGGACAGCGATAATTCACCCCTCCACTTT. Amino acid sequence: CASSLDSDNSPLHF.

The genes are TRBV5-6 and TRBJ2-7; a possible D gene is TRBD2 (5 bases). Trimming took off 1 base at V and 3 bases at J, with 8 bases between the two ends. CDR1 SGHDT and CDR2 YYEEEE come from the germline V gene. The CDR3 covers 13 residues. CDR3 DNA sequence: TGTGCCAGCAGCTTGTTACGGGACTACGAGCAGTACTTC. It translates to CASSLLRDYEQYF.

This clone was found once. The V call is TRBV6-5, the J call TRBJ2-2; D is possibly TRBD2 (6 bases). This CDR3 is built from 15 residues. Trimming stripped 6 bases from V and 1 base from J, with 12 bases between. Germline CDR1 and CDR2: MNHEY and SVGAGI. The CDR3 sequence is CASRGGQWNTGELFF. CDR3 in DNA: TGTGCCAGCAGGGGAGGACAATGGAACACCGGGGAGCTGTTTTTT.

The V gene is TRBV19, the J gene TRBJ1-2, with D possibly being TRBD1 (6 bases). This CDR3 has 15 amino acids. In germline, CDR1 is LNHDA, CDR2 SQIVND (reference sequence). The germline V and J ends were trimmed by 6 bases and 6 bases, with 20 bases remaining between them. CDR3 sequence: CASRRQASLDDGYTF. The CDR3 DNA reads as TGTGCCAGTAGGAGACAGGCCTCCCTAGATGATGGCTACACCTTC.

CDR3 DNA sequence: TGTGCCAGCAGTCCAGGACAGTATGGCTACACCTTC. This codes for CASSPGQYGYTF. The chain has TRBV5-6 and TRBJ1-2, with a weak D call TRBD1 (6 bases). This CDR3 spans 12 amino acids. The germline V and J ends were trimmed by 5 bases and 5 bases, with 10 bases remaining between them. The germline gives CDR1 SGHDT, CDR2 YYEEEE.

The rearrangement links TRBV25-1 to TRBJ2-7, with D possibly TRBD2 on 6 matching bases. V was cut by 8 bases and J by 7 bases, with 15 bases left in between. Germline values: CDR1 MGHDK, CDR2 SYGVNS. The CDR3 extends over 12 amino acids. The CDR3 DNA sequence: TGTGCCAGCCGGGACTCCCCGGGAGAGCAGTACTTC. Translation gives CASRDSPGEQYF.

The V gene is TRBV30, the J gene TRBJ2-3; TRBD2 matches 7 bases. The CDR3 covers 15 residues. V trimming: 2 bases; J trimming: 2 bases; junction bases outside the gene matches: 7. CDR1 GTSNPN and CDR2 SVGIG come from the germline V gene (reference sequence). CDR3 loop: CAWSRTGGLTDTQYF. CDR3 in DNA: TGTGCCTGGAGTAGGACGGGAGGTCTCACAGATACGCAGTATTTT.